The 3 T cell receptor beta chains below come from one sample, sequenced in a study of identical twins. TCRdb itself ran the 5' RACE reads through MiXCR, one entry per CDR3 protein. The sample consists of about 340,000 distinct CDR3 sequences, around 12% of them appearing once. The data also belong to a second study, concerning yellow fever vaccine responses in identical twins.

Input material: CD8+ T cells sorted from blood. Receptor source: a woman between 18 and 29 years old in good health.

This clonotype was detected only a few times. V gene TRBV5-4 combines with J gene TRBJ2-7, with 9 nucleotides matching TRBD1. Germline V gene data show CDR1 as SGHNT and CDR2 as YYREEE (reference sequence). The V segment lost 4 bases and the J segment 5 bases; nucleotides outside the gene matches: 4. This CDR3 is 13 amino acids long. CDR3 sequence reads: CASSRTGDDEQYF. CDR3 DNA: TGTGCCAGCAGCCGGACAGGGGATGACGAGCAGTACTTC.

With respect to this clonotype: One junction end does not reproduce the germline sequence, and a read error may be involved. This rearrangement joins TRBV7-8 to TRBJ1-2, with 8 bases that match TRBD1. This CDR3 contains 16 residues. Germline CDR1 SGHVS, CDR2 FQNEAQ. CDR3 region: CASSFYRQGINYGYIF. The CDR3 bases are TGTGCCAGCAGCTTTTACCGACAGGGGATCAACTATGGCTACATCTTC.

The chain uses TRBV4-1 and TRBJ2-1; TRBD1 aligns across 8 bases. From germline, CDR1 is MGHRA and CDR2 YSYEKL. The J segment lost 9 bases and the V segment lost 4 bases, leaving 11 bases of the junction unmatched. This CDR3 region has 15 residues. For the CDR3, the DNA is TGCGCCAGCAGCCGGATCGGGACAGGAGGTAGTGAGCAGTTCTTC. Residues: CASSRIGTGGSEQFF.